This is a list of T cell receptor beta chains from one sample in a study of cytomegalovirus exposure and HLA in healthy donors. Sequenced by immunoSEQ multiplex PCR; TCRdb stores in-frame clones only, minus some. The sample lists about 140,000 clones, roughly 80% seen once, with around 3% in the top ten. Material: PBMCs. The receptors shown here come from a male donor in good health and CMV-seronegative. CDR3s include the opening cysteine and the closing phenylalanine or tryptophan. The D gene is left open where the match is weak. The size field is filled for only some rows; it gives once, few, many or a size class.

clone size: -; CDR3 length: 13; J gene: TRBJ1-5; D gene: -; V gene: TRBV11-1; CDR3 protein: CASSSLPSQPQHF; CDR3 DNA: TGTGCCAGCAGCTCACTCCCATCACAGCCCCAGCATTTT
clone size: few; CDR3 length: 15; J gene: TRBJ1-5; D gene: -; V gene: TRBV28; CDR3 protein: CASSPMGGGNQPQHF; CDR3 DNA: TGTGCCAGCAGTCCCATGGGCGGGGGCAATCAGCCCCAGCATTTT
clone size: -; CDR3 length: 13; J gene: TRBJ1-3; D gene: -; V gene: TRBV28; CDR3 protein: CASSRTAGNTIYF; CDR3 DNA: TGTGCCAGCAGCCGGACAGCTGGAAACACCATATATTTT
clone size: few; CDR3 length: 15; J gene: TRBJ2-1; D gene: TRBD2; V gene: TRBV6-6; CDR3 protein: CASSSSGAIYNEQFF; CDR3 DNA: TGTGCCAGCAGCAGTAGCGGGGCCATATACAATGAGCAGTTCTTC
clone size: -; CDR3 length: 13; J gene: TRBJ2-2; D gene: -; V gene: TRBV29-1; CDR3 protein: CSVSRVGSGELFF; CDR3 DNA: TGCAGCGTCTCCCGAGTGGGCTCCGGGGAGCTGTTTTTT
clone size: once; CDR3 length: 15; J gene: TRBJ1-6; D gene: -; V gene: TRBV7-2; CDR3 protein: CASSLEDNRHSPLHF; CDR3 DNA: TGTGCCAGCAGCTTAGAGGACAATCGCCACTCACCCCTCCACTTT
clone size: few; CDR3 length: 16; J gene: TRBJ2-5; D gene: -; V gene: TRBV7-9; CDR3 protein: CASSLRSGGIQETQYF; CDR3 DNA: TGTGCCAGCAGCTTACGGTCAGGGGGGATTCAAGAGACCCAGTACTTC
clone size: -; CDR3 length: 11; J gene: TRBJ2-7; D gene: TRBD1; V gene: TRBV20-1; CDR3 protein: CSAKLQGARYF; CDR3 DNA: TGCAGTGCAAAGTTACAGGGGGCTCGATACTTC
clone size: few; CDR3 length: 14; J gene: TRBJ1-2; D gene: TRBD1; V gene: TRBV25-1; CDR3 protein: CASSSLDRVNGYTF; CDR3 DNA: TGTGCCAGCAGTTCCCTGGACAGGGTCAATGGCTACACCTTC
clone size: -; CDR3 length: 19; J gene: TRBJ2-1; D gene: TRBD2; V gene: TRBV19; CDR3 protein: CASSIDLAGGPSSYNEQFF; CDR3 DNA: TGTGCCAGTAGTATAGATCTAGCGGGAGGCCCGAGCTCCTACAATGAGCAGTTCTTC
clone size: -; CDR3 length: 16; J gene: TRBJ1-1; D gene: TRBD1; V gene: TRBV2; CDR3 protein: CASSLFGQGAGTEAFF; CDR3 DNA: TGTGCCAGCAGCCTTTTTGGACAGGGGGCAGGGACTGAAGCTTTCTTT
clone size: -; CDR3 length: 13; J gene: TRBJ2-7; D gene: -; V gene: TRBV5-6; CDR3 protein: CASTWSGNYEQYF; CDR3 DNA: TGTGCCAGCACCTGGTCGGGAAACTACGAGCAGTACTTC
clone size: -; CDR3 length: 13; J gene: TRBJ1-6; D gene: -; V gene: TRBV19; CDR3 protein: CASMSSYNSPLHF; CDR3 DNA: TGTGCCAGTATGAGCTCCTATAATTCACCCCTCCACTTT
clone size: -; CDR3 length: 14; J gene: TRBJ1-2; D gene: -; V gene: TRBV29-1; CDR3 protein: CSVGSGTNNYGYTF; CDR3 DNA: TGCAGCGTTGGTTCTGGGACAAACAACTATGGCTACACCTTC
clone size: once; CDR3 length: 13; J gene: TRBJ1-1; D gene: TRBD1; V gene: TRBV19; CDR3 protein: CASNDRGNTEAFF; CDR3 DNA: TGTGCCAGTAATGACAGGGGGAACACTGAAGCTTTCTTT
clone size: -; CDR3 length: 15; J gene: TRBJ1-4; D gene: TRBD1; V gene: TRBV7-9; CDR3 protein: CASSLETGLDEKLFF; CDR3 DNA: TGTGCCAGCAGCTTAGAGACAGGGTTGGATGAAAAACTGTTTTTT
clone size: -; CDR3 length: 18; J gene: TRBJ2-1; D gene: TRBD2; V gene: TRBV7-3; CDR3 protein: CASSQESTSGSHRNEQFF; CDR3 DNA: TGTGCCAGCAGCCAGGAATCGACTAGCGGGAGTCATCGTAATGAGCAGTTCTTC
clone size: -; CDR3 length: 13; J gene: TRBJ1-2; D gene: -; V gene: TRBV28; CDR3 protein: CASSLVQPEGYTF; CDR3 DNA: TGTGCCAGCAGTTTGGTACAGCCTGAGGGCTACACCTTC
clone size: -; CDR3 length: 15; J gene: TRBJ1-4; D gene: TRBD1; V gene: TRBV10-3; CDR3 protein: CAISERTGRNEKLFF; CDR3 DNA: TGTGCCATCAGTGAAAGGACAGGGCGGAATGAAAAACTGTTTTTT
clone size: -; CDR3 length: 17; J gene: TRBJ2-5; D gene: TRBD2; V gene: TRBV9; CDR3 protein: CASSVEETSGGEETQYF; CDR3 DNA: TGTGCCAGCAGCGTAGAGGAGACTAGCGGGGGGGAGGAGACCCAGTACTTC
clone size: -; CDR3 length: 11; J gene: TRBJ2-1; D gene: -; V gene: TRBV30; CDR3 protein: CAWTIYNEQFF; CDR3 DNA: TGTGCCTGGACTATTTACAATGAGCAGTTCTTC
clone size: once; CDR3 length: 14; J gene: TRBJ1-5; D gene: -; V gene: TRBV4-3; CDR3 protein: CASSQDGTRGSQHF; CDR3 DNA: TGCGCCAGCAGCCAAGATGGTACCCGCGGATCCCAGCATTTT
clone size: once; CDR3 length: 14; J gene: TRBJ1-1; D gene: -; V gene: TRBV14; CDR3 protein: CASSQPAGRTEAFF; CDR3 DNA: TGTGCCAGCAGCCAGCCTGCAGGCCGAACTGAAGCTTTCTTT
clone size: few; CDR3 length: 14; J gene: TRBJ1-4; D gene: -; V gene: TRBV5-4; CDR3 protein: CASSLRGVDEKLFF; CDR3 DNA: TGTGCCAGCAGCTTACGGGGTGTCGATGAAAAACTGTTTTTT
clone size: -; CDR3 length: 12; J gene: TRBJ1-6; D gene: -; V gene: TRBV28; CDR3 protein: CASSSPNSPLHF; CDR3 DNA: TGTGCCAGCAGTTCTCCTAATTCACCCCTCCACTTT
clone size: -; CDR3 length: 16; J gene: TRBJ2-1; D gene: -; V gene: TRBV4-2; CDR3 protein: CASSLPQGSSYNEQFF; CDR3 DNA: TGTGCCAGCAGCCTTCCCCAGGGTTCGTCCTACAATGAGCAGTTCTTC
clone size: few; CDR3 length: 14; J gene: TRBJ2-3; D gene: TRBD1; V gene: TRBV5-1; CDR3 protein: CASSPGQAPDTQYF; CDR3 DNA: TGCGCCAGCAGTCCCGGACAGGCCCCAGATACGCAGTATTTT
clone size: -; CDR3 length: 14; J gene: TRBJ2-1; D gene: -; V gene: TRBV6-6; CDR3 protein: CASSYGDLDNEQFF; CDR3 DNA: TGTGCCAGCAGTTACGGGGACTTAGACAATGAGCAGTTCTTC
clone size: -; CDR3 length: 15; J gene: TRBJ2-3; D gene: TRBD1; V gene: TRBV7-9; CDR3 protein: CASSSRDSITDTQYF; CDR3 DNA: TGTGCCAGCAGCTCCCGGGACAGTATCACAGATACGCAGTATTTT
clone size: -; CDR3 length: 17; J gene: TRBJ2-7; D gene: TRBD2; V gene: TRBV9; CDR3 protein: CASSPGGASGREREQYF; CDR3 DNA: TGTGCCAGCAGCCCCGGGGGGGCGAGCGGGAGGGAGCGCGAGCAGTACTTC
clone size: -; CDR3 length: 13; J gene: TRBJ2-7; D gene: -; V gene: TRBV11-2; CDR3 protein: CASSFSSSYEQYF; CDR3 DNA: TGTGCCAGCAGCTTTTCGAGCTCCTACGAGCAGTACTTC
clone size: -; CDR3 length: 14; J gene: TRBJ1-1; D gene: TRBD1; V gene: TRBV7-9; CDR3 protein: CASSHETGVGEAFF; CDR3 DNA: TGTGCCAGCAGCCATGAGACAGGGGTTGGTGAAGCTTTCTTT
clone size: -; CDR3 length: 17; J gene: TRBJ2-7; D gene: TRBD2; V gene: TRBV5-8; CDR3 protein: CASSLGPPSGTPYEQYF; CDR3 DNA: TGTGCCAGCAGCTTAGGCCCCCCTAGCGGGACTCCCTACGAGCAGTACTTC
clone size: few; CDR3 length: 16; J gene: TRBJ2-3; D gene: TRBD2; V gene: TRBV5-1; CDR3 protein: CASSLSSGRVTDTQYF; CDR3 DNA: TGCGCCAGCAGCCTTTCTAGCGGGAGAGTTACAGATACGCAGTATTTT
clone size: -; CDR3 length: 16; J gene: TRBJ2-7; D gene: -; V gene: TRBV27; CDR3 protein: CASSLVAALSSYEQYF; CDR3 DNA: TGTGCCAGCAGTTTGGTGGCGGCTTTGAGCTCCTACGAGCAGTACTTC
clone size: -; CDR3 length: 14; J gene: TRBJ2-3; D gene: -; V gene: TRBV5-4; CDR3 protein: CASSLDRGTDTQYF; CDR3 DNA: TGTGCCAGCAGCTTGGACCGAGGGACAGATACGCAGTATTTT
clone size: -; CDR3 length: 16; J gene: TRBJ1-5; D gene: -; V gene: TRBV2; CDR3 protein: CASSTSRGGGQEPQHF; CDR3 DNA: TGTGCCAGCAGTACATCACGGGGCGGGGGGCAGGAGCCCCAGCATTTT
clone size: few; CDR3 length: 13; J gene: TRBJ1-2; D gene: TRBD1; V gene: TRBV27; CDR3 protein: CASRDRNIYGYTF; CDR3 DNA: TGTGCCAGCCGGGACAGGAATATCTATGGCTACACCTTC
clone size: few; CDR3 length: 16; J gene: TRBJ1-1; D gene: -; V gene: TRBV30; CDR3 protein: CARSAGVSWVNTEAFF; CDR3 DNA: TGTGCCCGATCCGCAGGGGTCTCCTGGGTGAACACTGAAGCTTTCTTT
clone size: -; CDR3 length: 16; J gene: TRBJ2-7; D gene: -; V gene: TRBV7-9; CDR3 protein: CASSPSSWAGLYEQYF; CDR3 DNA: TGTGCCAGCAGCCCTTCGAGTTGGGCAGGGCTCTACGAGCAGTACTTC
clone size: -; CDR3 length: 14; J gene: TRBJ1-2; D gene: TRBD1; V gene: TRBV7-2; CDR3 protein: CASSTRTGYDGYTF; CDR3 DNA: TGTGCCAGCAGCACCCGGACAGGTTATGATGGCTACACCTTC
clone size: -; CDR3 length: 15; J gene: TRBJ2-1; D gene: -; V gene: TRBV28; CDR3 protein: CASRGAAGVFNEQFF; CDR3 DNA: TGTGCCAGCAGGGGGGCGGCGGGAGTTTTCAATGAGCAGTTCTTC
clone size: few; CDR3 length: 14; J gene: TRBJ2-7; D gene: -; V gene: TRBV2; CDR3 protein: CASRAGLRVYEQYF; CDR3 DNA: TGTGCCAGCAGGGCCGGACTACGGGTTTACGAGCAGTACTTC
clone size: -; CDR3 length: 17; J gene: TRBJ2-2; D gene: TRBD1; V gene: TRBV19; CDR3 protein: CASSTHSEQGDTGELFF; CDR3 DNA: TGTGCCAGTAGTACCCATAGCGAGCAGGGGGACACCGGGGAGCTGTTTTTT
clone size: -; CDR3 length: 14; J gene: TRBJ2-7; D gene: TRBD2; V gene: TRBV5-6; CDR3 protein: CASSGTSVSYEQYF; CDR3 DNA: TGTGCCAGCAGCGGGACTAGCGTTTCCTACGAGCAGTACTTC
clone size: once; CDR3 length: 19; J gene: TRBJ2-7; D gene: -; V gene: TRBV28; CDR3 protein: CASSLGNTLTGSQSYEQYF; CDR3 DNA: TGTGCCAGCAGTTTAGGGAATACGTTAACAGGGAGCCAATCCTACGAGCAGTACTTC
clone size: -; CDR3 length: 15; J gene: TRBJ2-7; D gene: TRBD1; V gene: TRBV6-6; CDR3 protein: CASSQKTGYLYEQYF; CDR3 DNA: TGTGCCAGCAGCCAAAAGACAGGGTACCTCTACGAGCAGTACTTC
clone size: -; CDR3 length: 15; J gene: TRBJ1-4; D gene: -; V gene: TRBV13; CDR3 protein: CASSPYPSVDEKLFF; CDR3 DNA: TGTGCCAGCAGTCCGTATCCCTCCGTAGATGAAAAACTGTTTTTT
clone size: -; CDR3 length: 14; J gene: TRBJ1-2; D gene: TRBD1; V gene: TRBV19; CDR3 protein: CASTPTGGARGYTF; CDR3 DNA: TGTGCTAGTACCCCTACAGGGGGCGCGAGGGGCTACACCTTT
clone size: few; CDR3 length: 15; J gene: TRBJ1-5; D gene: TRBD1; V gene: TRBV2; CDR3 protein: CASSGRTGWRQPQHF; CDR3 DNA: TGTGCCAGCAGTGGTAGGACAGGGTGGCGTCAGCCCCAGCATTTT
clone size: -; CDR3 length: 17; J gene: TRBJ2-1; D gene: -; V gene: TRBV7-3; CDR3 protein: CASSLARTRTPPNEQFF; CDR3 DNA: TGTGCCAGCAGCCTAGCCAGGACCAGGACTCCACCCAATGAGCAGTTCTTC
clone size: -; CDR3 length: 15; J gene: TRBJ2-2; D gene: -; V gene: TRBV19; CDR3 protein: CASSPGTINTGELFF; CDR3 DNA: TGTGCCAGTAGTCCCGGGACAATTAACACCGGGGAGCTGTTTTTT
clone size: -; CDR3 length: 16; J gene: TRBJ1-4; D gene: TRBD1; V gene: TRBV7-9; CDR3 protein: CASSLVSGTGPEKLFF; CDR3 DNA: TGTGCCAGCAGCTTAGTCTCCGGGACAGGGCCAGAAAAACTGTTTTTT
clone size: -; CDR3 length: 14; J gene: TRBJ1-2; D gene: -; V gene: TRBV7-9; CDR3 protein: CASSPLESGYGYTF; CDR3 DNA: TGTGCCAGCAGCCCCCTGGAGTCGGGCTATGGCTACACCTTC
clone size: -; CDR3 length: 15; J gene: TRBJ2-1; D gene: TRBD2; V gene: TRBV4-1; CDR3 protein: CASSLTSGGPNEQFF; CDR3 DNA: TGCGCCAGCAGCCTAACTAGCGGGGGGCCAAATGAGCAGTTCTTC
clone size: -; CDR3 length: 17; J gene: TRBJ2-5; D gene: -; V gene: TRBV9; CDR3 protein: CASSVGLPRQAQETQYF; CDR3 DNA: TGTGCCAGCAGCGTAGGTCTCCCCCGGCAGGCCCAAGAGACCCAGTACTTC
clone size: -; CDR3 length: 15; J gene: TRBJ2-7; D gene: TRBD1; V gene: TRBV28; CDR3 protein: CASSQAGQGVGEQYF; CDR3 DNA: TGTGCCAGCAGCCAGGCCGGACAGGGGGTGGGTGAGCAGTACTTC